One and the same sample provided the 15 T cell receptor beta chains below, sequenced in a study of T cell responses to AZD1222 COVID-19 vaccine. Some clones are missing from TCRdb's copy, which holds only in-frame ones; the method was immunoSEQ multiplex PCR. The sample holds some 150,000 clones; approximately 78% are singletons and the top ten take roughly 4%. The source material was peripheral blood, sampled on day 0 of MenACWY control vaccination. All receptors come from an adult in good health.

This sequence joins TRBV9 and TRBJ2-7; 8 bases agree with TRBD2. The CDR3 sequence is 15 residues long. Losses at the gene ends were 0 bases for V and 3 bases for J; bases not matched to a gene: 5. CDR1 SGDLS and CDR2 YYNGEE come from the germline V gene. The CDR3 DNA is TGTGCCAGCAGCGTAGCGGGGGGGTTGGTCTACGAGCAGTACTTC. Its translation is CASSVAGGLVYEQYF.

CDR3 in amino acids: CASSQGGETQYF. CDR3 in DNA: TGTGCCAGCAGTCAGGGGGGAGAGACCCAGTACTTC. The chain combines TRBV2 with TRBJ2-5; D perhaps matches TRBD1 (7 bases). Germline assignment: CDR1 SNHLY and CDR2 FYNNEI. V lost 5 bases and J lost 4, with 8 bases in between. There are 12 residues in the CDR3.

J is TRBJ1-2 and V is TRBV11-2, with 7 bases fitting TRBD1. CDR1 and CDR2 from the germline V gene are SGHAT and FQNNGV. V was pared by 5 bases and J by 7 bases, with 13 bases of the junction left unmatched. The CDR3 has 15 amino acids. CDR3 amino acids: CASSPLTGALGGYTF. The CDR3 bases are TGTGCCAGCAGCCCCCTTACAGGGGCCCTCGGTGGCTACACCTTC.

This clone was counted a single time. The rearrangement links TRBV5-6 to TRBJ2-7, with 10 positions matching TRBD1. Per germline, CDR1 SGHDT and CDR2 YYEEEE. The CDR3 length is 14 residues. The J segment lost 5 bases and the V segment lost 5 bases, leaving 7 bases of the junction unmatched. CDR3 nucleotides: TGTGCCAGCAGTCCGGGGGGGACAGGGGACGAGCAGTACGTC. It codes for CASSPGGTGDEQYV.

CDR3 sequence: CASSQGRGDTQYF. The CDR3 coding sequence is TGTGCCAGCAGCCAGGGCAGGGGGGATACGCAGTATTTT. The V call is TRBV3-1 (or the pseudogene TRBV3-2), the J call TRBJ2-3; 7 bases align to TRBD1. Germline V gives CDR1 LGHDT, CDR2 YNNKEL (reference sequence). The CDR3 runs to 13 residues. J lost 6 bases, V lost 3 bases, and 3 bases had no gene match.

The chain carries TRBV28 and TRBJ1-5; TRBD1 might be the D (6 bases). With 8 bases removed from V and 7 bases from J, the gap between germline ends came to 18 bases. CDR3 length: 14 residues. Germline V gives CDR1 MDHEN, CDR2 SYDVKM. The CDR3 DNA sequence: TGTGCCAGCGGGGAGACAGGATTGGTCCAGCCCCAGCATTTT. Protein: CASGETGLVQPQHF.

The chain carries TRBV7-3 and TRBJ1-2, with D possibly being TRBD1 (5 bases). Trimming took 5 bases from V and 5 from J, leaving 12 bases between them. CDR1 is SGHTA and CDR2 is FQGTGA in the germline V gene. The CDR3 runs 13 residues. CDR3 region: CASSRGRQYGYTF. The CDR3 region has the DNA TGTGCCAGCAGCCGGGGACGGCAATATGGCTACACCTTC.

This chain links TRBV2 with TRBJ2-5; D possibly corresponds to TRBD1 (6 bases). CDR1 is SNHLY and CDR2 is FYNNEI in the germline V gene. Trimming stripped 1 base from V and 3 bases from J, with 6 bases between. The CDR3 totals 13 residues. As DNA, the CDR3 is TGTGCCAGCAGTGAAGGGACAGAAGAGACCCAGTACTTC. It encodes CASSEGTEETQYF.

V and J are TRBV3-1 (or the pseudogene TRBV3-2) and TRBJ1-1; D remains unclear. Germline V lookup: CDR1 LGHDT, CDR2 YNNKEL (reference sequence). This CDR3 has 12 amino acids. The ends were cut back, 1 base at V and 12 bases at J, with 12 bases in the middle. This CDR3 reads CASSQGLGKTFF. The CDR3 nucleotides read TGTGCCAGCAGCCAAGGCTTGGGCAAAACTTTCTTT.

This chain joins TRBV3-1 (or the pseudogene TRBV3-2) and TRBJ2-5; 7 bases match TRBD2. CDR1 is LGHDT, CDR2 YNNKEL, per germline (reference sequence). J lost 2 bases, V lost 5 bases, and 5 bases had no gene match. CDR3 length: 14 amino acids. The CDR3 loop reads CASSGWGGQETQYF. CDR3 in DNA: TGTGCCAGCAGCGGCTGGGGGGGTCAAGAGACCCAGTACTTC.

The chain couples TRBV4-1 to TRBJ1-1, with TRBD1 matching 8 bases. The CDR3 covers 17 residues. Looked up from germline, CDR1 is MGHRA and CDR2 is YSYEKL. V was clipped by 5 bases and J by 3 bases; unmatched bases: 14. CDR3 loop: CASSSHLSQGVDTEAFF. The CDR3 coding sequence is TGCGCCAGCAGCTCCCATCTCTCACAGGGGGTTGACACTGAAGCTTTCTTT.

This sequence joins TRBV10-2 and TRBJ1-1; D uncertain. The germline gives CDR1 WSHSY, CDR2 SAAADI. V dropped 2 bases and J dropped 6 bases, with 10 bases sitting between them. This CDR3 spans 13 amino acids. CDR3 bases: TGCGCCAGCAGTGAGAGGTATCCACCTGAAGCTTTCTTT. It specifies CASSERYPPEAFF.

The V call is TRBV5-6, the J call TRBJ1-4; tentative D call: TRBD1 (5 bases). The CDR3 is 15 residues long. The germline gives CDR1 SGHDT, CDR2 YYEEEE. With 3 bases removed from V and 7 bases from J, the gap between germline ends came to 16 bases. The CDR3: CASSWGTKGFEKLFF. CDR3 coding DNA: TGTGCCAGCAGCTGGGGGACGAAGGGCTTTGAAAAACTGTTTTTT.

The chain combines TRBV7-2 with TRBJ2-5, with TRBD1 matching over 8 bases. J lost 3 bases, V lost 5 bases, and 5 bases had no gene match. Germline lookup yields CDR1 SGHTA and CDR2 FQGNSA. The CDR3 length is 14 residues. CDR3 DNA sequence: TGTGCCAGCAGCCACGGGACAGGTAAAGAGACCCAGTACTTC. The encoded protein is CASSHGTGKETQYF.

This clone was counted between two and nine times. This rearrangement joins TRBV5-1 to TRBJ1-4, with a possible D match to TRBD1 (5 bases). The V and J ends lost 4 bases and 3 bases respectively, with 13 bases between them. The CDR3 is 15 residues long. The V gene's germline CDR1 is SGHRS and CDR2 YFSETQ. The CDR3 region has the DNA TGCGCCAGCAGCGGGGGGTTTTCCGCTAATGAAAAACTGTTTTTT. This codes for CASSGGFSANEKLFF.